This TCR beta chain was observed in a study of human T cells and chemical hapten exposure. Study information: There were weekly diphenylcyclopropenone doses to the scalp for patients throughout the roughly 25-week study.

In the authors' methods: Sample-level TCR yields exhibited a median of around 100,000, with a range of roughly 23,224 to 750,000. TCRdb fed the RACE reads into MiXCR, producing one record per CDR3 protein. Clone size and V and J calls follow TCRdb, not the original study. The profile shows about 120,000 distinct CDR3 sequences, around 11% of them singletons. Sample time point: patch test 3, about 24 weeks after DPC sensitization. Documented treatment: therapeutic diphenylcyclopropenone sensitization with weekly scalp DPC. Only after blood had been drawn was each patch test applied. The CDR3 is 16 residues long. Trimming took 4 bases from V and 0 from J, leaving 10 bases between them. The germline CDR1 and CDR2 sequences are MNHNS and SASEGT. Details on this clonotype: Its antigen remains unknown.

The study's findings and limits: Expanded TCRs created a significantly greater count of big CDR3 similarity clusters than controls did.

The specimen comprised whole blood, sampled in connection with sensitization to the hapten diphenylcyclopropenone (DPC). The J gene is TRBJ2-6, the V gene TRBV6-1; either TRBD1 or TRBD2 may fit D (5 bases each). The sequence came from a woman between 50 and 59 years old with alopecia areata. Some clones in this sample may be carry-over from other donors' samples. This CDR3 is CASSGLQASGANVLTF. CDR3 bases: TGTGCCAGCAGTGGACTACAGGCCTCTGGGGCCAACGTCCTGACTTTC.